This T cell receptor beta chain was sequenced for a study of blood T cell repertoires in COVID-19. At the level of the study: COVID-19 samples from acute and convalescent phases originated in the United States, Italy and Spain. From T cells, B-cell-depleted T cells, or PBMCs came the material, which was cDNA or gDNA.

CDR1 and CDR2 from the germline V gene are SGHDN and FVKESK. The CDR3 has 15 residues. Between the trimmed V and J ends, which lost 5 bases and 4 bases, there was a span of 12 bases. Original processing notes: The authors estimated nucleated cell counts from reference gene primer amplification. Clones were sequenced by immunoSEQ multiplex PCR, and TCRdb holds only the in-frame ones, with some missing. Clone size and the V and J calls come from that table; the DNA yielded D and trimming. The data contain 80,000 to 100,000 clones, 82% of them seen just once; the ten biggest clones take up approximately 11%.

The chain joins TRBV14 to TRBJ2-6, with D maybe TRBD1 (5 bases). The TCR originated in a man in his 70s with active or convalescent COVID-19. Material: peripheral blood. CDR3 sequence (DNA): TGTGCCAGCAGCGTCAGGGTGTCCGGGGCCAACGTCCTGACTTTC. This sequence encodes CASSVRVSGANVLTF.